This record covers a single T cell receptor beta chain. Per the original methods: For nucleated cells, counts were estimated from reference gene primer amplification. Produced via immunoSEQ multiplex PCR; TCRdb's table is partial and in-frame only. The D gene and trimming were derived from the DNA, and the V and J assignments and clone size from that table. The data contain nearly 95,000 clones, more than 65% of them singletons. CDR3 length: 16 residues. From germline, CDR1 is SGHRS and CDR2 YFSETQ. V gave up 4 bases and J gave up 9 bases, with 20 bases separating them. The data stem from a study of blood T cell repertoires in COVID-19.

This chain links TRBV5-1 with TRBJ1-6; D remains unclear. The sequence was obtained from a human donor in a cohort sampled during active COVID-19. The sequenced sample was peripheral blood. Here the CDR3 reads CASSTGWGGESSPLHF. In DNA form, the CDR3 reads TGCGCCAGCAGCACTGGGTGGGGAGGAGAGAGTTCACCCCTCCACTTT.